This TCR beta chain was sequenced for a study of T cells in Graves' hyperthyroidism and ophthalmopathy. General study points: With a median lead of around 6.7 months before onset, the model predicted ophthalmopathy. Most thyroid clonotypes that were expanded above 0.001 also turned up in blood.

Out of 10 ml of fresh peripheral blood came the PBMCs. Germline V gene sequence: CDR1 MDHEN, CDR2 SYDVKM. The CDR3 sequence is 13 residues long. Trimming left V 2 bases short and J 3 bases short, with 8 bases between. Amplification targeted TCR beta CDR3 regions from RNA transcripts. An initial round of RT-PCR targeting the TCR CDR3 relied on the HTBI primer set. TCRdb reprocessed the multiplex PCR reads with MiXCR, giving one entry per CDR3 protein. The sample has approximately 610,000 distinct CDR3 sequences, roughly 14% seen once; the top ten hold around 4.1%. This clonotype showed up many times. Its cognate antigen is unknown.

The chain has TRBV28 and TRBJ2-7; possibly TRBD1 for D (6 bases). Sequencing input: blood. This receptor was taken from a woman aged 35 to 49 with Graves' ophthalmopathy. This CDR3 reads CASSLPDSYEQYF. DNA for the CDR3: TGTGCCAGCAGTTTACCGGACAGCTACGAGCAGTACTTC.